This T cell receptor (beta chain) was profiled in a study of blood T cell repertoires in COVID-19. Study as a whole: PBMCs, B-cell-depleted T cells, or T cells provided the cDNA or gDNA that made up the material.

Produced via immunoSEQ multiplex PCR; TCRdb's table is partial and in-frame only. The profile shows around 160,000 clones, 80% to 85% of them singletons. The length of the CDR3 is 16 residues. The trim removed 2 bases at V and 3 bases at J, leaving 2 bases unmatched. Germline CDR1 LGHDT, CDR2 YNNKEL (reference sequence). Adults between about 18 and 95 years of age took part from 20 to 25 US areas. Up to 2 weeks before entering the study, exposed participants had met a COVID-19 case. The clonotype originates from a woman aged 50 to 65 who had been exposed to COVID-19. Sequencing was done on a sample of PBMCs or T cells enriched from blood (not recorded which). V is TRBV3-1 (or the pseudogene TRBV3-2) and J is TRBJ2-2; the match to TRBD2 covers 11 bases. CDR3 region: CASSQIAGGYTGELFF. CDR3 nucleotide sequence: TGTGCCAGCAGCCAAATAGCGGGAGGGTACACCGGGGAGCTGTTTTTT.